The next 32 T cell receptor beta chains were all read from a single sample in a study of CD8 T cells in ankylosing spondylitis. General observations from the study: In ankylosing spondylitis blood, a motif of roughly eight highly homologous TCR beta variants appeared characteristic.

The antigens these receptors bind are not known. MiXCR, run by TCRdb on the 5' RACE reads, gives a single entry per CDR3 protein. The repertoire holds hundreds of thousands of distinct CDR3 sequences, approximately 12% seen once, with less than 0.65% in the top ten. The specimen was blood, either unsorted or a sorted T cell fraction (not recorded which). Receptors originate from a male donor with ankylosing spondylitis.

The V call is TRBV5-1, the J call TRBJ2-3; perhaps TRBD1 as D (7 bases). The CDR3 has 14 amino acids. The V end was cut by 9 bases, the J end by 1 base, with 15 bases between. Germline CDR1 and CDR2: SGHRS and YFSETQ. CDR3 nucleotides: TGCGCCACCCGGCAGGGGGGAGGCACAGATACGCAGTATTTT. It translates to CATRQGGGTDTQYF.

This clonotype has just a few counts. This CDR3 reads CANSEVGGTDTQYF. The CDR3, as DNA: TGTGCCAACTCCGAGGTAGGGGGCACAGATACGCAGTATTTT. The J gene is TRBJ2-3, the V gene TRBV10-3; TRBD1 might be the D (5 bases). There are 14 residues in the CDR3. The germline V and J ends were trimmed by 10 bases and 1 base, with 15 bases remaining between them. CDR1 is ENHRY and CDR2 is SYGVKD in the germline V gene.

V gene TRBV9 combines with J gene TRBJ2-5; TRBD1 is a possible D gene (6 bases). This CDR3 is built from 14 residues. V was trimmed by 0 bases and J by 5 bases, leaving 11 bases between them. Germline V gene data show CDR1 as SGDLS and CDR2 as YYNGEE. The CDR3 DNA follows: TGTGCCAGCAGCGTAGCTGGGACAACCGAGACCCAGTACTTC. It is translated as CASSVAGTTETQYF.

This clonotype showed up many times. This chain uses TRBV10-2 with TRBJ1-5; no definite D call. The CDR3 length is 15 residues. Germline V gene lookup returns CDR1 WSHSY and CDR2 SAAADI. V lost 2 bases to trimming and J lost 1 base, with 9 bases between them. CDR3 protein: CASSEMQYSNQPQHF. DNA of the CDR3: TGCGCCAGCAGTGAGATGCAGTACAGCAATCAGCCCCAGCATTTT.

The J gene is TRBJ2-3, the V gene TRBV24-1; D possibly corresponds to TRBD2 (6 bases). This CDR3 has 16 amino acids. Germline V gene lookup returns CDR1 KGHDR and CDR2 SFDVKD. Trimming removed 4 bases at V and 7 bases at J, with 20 bases between. The DNA for the CDR3 is TGTGCCACCAGTGACTCCCGGCGGGGAGCCTCCAATACGCAGTATTTT. The encoded protein is CATSDSRRGASNTQYF.

This clonotype was seen only a few times. V gene TRBV4-1 combines with J gene TRBJ1-2; D remains unclear. The ends were cut back, 4 bases at V and 3 bases at J, with 9 bases in the middle. Germline-derived CDR1 and CDR2 are MGHRA and YSYEKL. The CDR3 is made up of 13 amino acids. The CDR3 spells CASSPRVYYGYTF. The DNA of the CDR3 is TGCGCCAGCAGCCCCCGTGTCTACTATGGCTACACCTTC.

The chain combines TRBV20-1 with TRBJ1-1; D unresolved. The germline V gene encodes CDR1 DFQATT and CDR2 SNEGSKA (reference sequence). CDR3 size: 14 residues. V was trimmed by 6 bases and J by 0 bases, leaving 14 bases between them. The CDR3 DNA is TGCAGTGCCCCCCGGCGGGTTATGAACACTGAAGCTTTCTTT. It encodes CSAPRRVMNTEAFF.

This clonotype turned up a few times. The CDR3 loop reads CASARGDTEAFF. The CDR3 nucleotides are TGTGCCAGCGCCAGGGGGGACACTGAAGCTTTCTTT. V is TRBV6-5 and J is TRBJ1-1; TRBD1 agrees at 7 bases. CDR3 length: 12 residues. Trimming removed 8 bases from V and 3 bases from J; junction bases left unmatched: 3. Germline CDR1 and CDR2: MNHEY and SVGAGI.

This clonotype was recorded at least ten times. The gene calls are TRBV4-3 and TRBJ2-7; D perhaps matches TRBD2 (5 bases). CDR1 and CDR2 (germline): LGHNA, YSLEER. The CDR3 totals 15 residues. V lost 1 base, J lost 2 bases, and 12 bases lay in between. The CDR3 region is CASSQVGYGTYEQYF. CDR3 bases: TGCGCCAGCAGCCAAGTGGGCTACGGGACCTACGAGCAGTACTTC.

The chain carries TRBV5-1 and TRBJ2-7; maybe TRBD2 (5 bases). Germline-derived CDR1 and CDR2 are SGHRS and YFSETQ. The CDR3 consists of 16 residues. V lost 2 bases, J lost 2 bases, and 17 bases lay in between. CDR3 residues: CASSLAPEDRAYEQYF. As DNA, the CDR3 is TGCGCCAGCAGCTTAGCTCCGGAGGACCGCGCCTACGAGCAGTACTTC.

In its sample, this clonotype was seen a few times. This chain connects TRBV5-1 to TRBJ1-1; 7 nucleotides align to TRBD1. There are 12 residues in the CDR3. V lost 4 bases, J lost 11 bases, and 8 bases stayed unmatched. The germline gives CDR1 SGHRS, CDR2 YFSETQ. CDR3 in DNA: TGCGCCAGCAGCCCTACAGGGGATTCCGCTTTCTTT. The encoded protein is CASSPTGDSAFF.

This chain links TRBV25-1 with TRBJ2-5; D call uncertain. V lost 4 bases and J lost 3, with 18 bases in between. The CDR3 runs to 16 residues. CDR1 is MGHDK, CDR2 SYGVNS, per germline. CDR3 sequence (DNA): TGTGCCAGCAGTGCCCGAGGCAGGATAGATGAAGAGACCCAGTACTTC. This codes for CASSARGRIDEETQYF.

This clonotype has just a few counts. V is TRBV20-1 and J is TRBJ2-5; tentative D call: TRBD1 (5 bases). The germline V gene encodes CDR1 DFQATT and CDR2 SNEGSKA (reference sequence). The CDR3 covers 15 residues. V was pared by 2 bases and J by 5 bases, with 18 bases between. The CDR3: CSARSPTTGWETQYF. CDR3 coding DNA: TGCAGTGCTAGATCCCCCACTACAGGTTGGGAGACCCAGTACTTC.

This clonotype came up many times. V is TRBV29-1 and J is TRBJ2-7, with D perhaps given as TRBD1 or TRBD2 (5 bases each). The CDR3 has 12 residues. V gave up 4 bases and J gave up 4 bases, with 11 bases separating them. The germline V gene has CDR1 SQVTM and CDR2 ANQGSEA. The CDR3 nucleotides are TGCAGCGTTGGGGGACCGGGTTACGAGCAGTACTTC. Amino acid sequence: CSVGGPGYEQYF.

This clonotype was seen a few times. V is TRBV20-1 and J is TRBJ2-2, with 9 bases matching TRBD1. Germline CDR1 and CDR2: DFQATT and SNEGSKA (reference sequence). The CDR3 spans 14 residues. Germline trimming cut 5 bases from V and 2 bases from J; bases unmatched to any gene: 3. CDR3 bases: TGCAGTGCTCGGACAGGGGTCAACACCGGGGAGCTGTTTTTT. Its translation is CSARTGVNTGELFF.

A remark on this clonotype: Germline and junction disagree at one end, which may indicate a read error. The chain employs TRBV6-2 or TRBV6-3 and TRBJ2-5; D is possibly TRBD2 (5 bases). Germline CDR1 MNHEY, CDR2 SVGEGT. The CDR3 is made up of 16 amino acids. The CDR3 region is CASSRGLIENQATQYF. In nucleotides, the CDR3 is TGTGCCAGCAGTCGTGGACTCATAGAGAATCAAGCGACCCAGTACTTC.

The chain employs TRBV5-1 and TRBJ1-4, with D possibly TRBD1 on 6 matching bases. Per germline, CDR1 SGHRS and CDR2 YFSETQ. The CDR3 has 15 residues. V was trimmed by 1 base and J by 5 bases, leaving 12 bases between them. The CDR3 nucleotides are TGCGCCAGCAGCTTGTTGGGACAACAGAATGAAAAACTGTTTTTT. Amino acid sequence: CASSLLGQQNEKLFF.

The chain is built from TRBV15 and TRBJ2-7; 12 bases match TRBD2. Germline lookup yields CDR1 LNHNV and CDR2 YYDKDF (reference sequence). Losses at the gene ends were 1 base for V and 2 bases for J; bases not matched to a gene: 9. This CDR3 region has 18 residues. CDR3 DNA sequence: TGTGCCACCAGCAGAGGGGAACCCAGGACTAGCGGGGCCTACGAGCAGTACTTC. It yields the protein CATSRGEPRTSGAYEQYF.

The V and J genes are TRBV5-4 and TRBJ2-7; 13 bases line up with TRBD2. The CDR3 spans 20 residues. Germline V gene lookup returns CDR1 SGHNT and CDR2 YYREEE (reference sequence). After removal of 3 bases from V and 0 bases from J, the junction contained 15 bases not matched to a gene. The CDR3 nucleotides are TGTGCCAGCAGCTCGCGACTAGCGGGAGGCCTTCGATCAAGCTCCTACGAGCAGTACTTC. Its protein is CASSSRLAGGLRSSSYEQYF. Full variable domain (missing parts from reference TRBV5-4 and TRBJ2-7): ETGVTQSPTHLIKTRGQQVTLRCSSQSGHNTVSWYQQALGQGPQFIFQYYREEENGRGNFPPRFSGLQFPNYSSELNVNALELDDSALYLCASSSRLAGGLRSSSYEQYFGPGTRLTVT.

There are a few counts of this clonotype. The CDR3 nucleotides read TGTGCCAGCAGCTTAGTTGGGACAGGGCAGTCGGGCTACACCTTC. As protein: CASSLVGTGQSGYTF. The gene calls are TRBV7-2 and TRBJ1-2; 9 bases align to TRBD1. Germline V gene sequence: CDR1 SGHTA, CDR2 FQGNSA. This CDR3 has 15 residues. J gave up 8 bases and V 1 base, and 8 bases lay outside the gene matches.

This clonotype has more than one count but fewer than ten. The CDR3 is CSARRQLRETQYF. CDR3 in DNA: TGCAGTGCTCGAAGACAGCTGAGGGAGACCCAGTACTTC. The chain joins TRBV20-1 to TRBJ2-5; D might be TRBD1 (5 bases). This CDR3 has 13 amino acids. The V and J ends lost 5 bases and 5 bases respectively, with 15 bases between them. CDR1 DFQATT and CDR2 SNEGSKA come from the germline V gene (reference sequence).

This clonotype was detected ten times or more. This chain uses TRBV29-1 with TRBJ2-4, with D perhaps given as TRBD1 or TRBD2 (5 bases each). Germline CDR1 is SQVTM and CDR2 is ANQGSEA. The V end lost 3 bases, the J end lost 7 bases, and 16 bases lay between the germline ends. There are 14 residues in the CDR3. The CDR3 sequence: CSVEGRVGENIQYF. As DNA, the CDR3 is TGCAGCGTTGAGGGCAGGGTGGGGGAGAACATTCAGTACTTC.

The chain uses TRBV6-4 and TRBJ2-1; unclear D gene. The CDR3 totals 16 residues. CDR1 MRHNA and CDR2 SNTAGT come from the germline V gene. V lost 6 bases, J lost 0 bases, and 15 bases lay in between. The CDR3 DNA reads as TGTGCCAGCAGCGTAAATAGGGTGAGCTCCTACAATGAGCAGTTCTTC. This translates into CASSVNRVSSYNEQFF.

This clonotype occurred a few times. The chain uses TRBV29-1 and TRBJ1-2; D ambiguous. The CDR3 is 13 residues long. The germline V gene encodes CDR1 SQVTM and CDR2 ANQGSEA. V was clipped by 2 bases and J by 0 bases, with 7 bases between them. The CDR3 loop is CSVETTPNYGYTF. The CDR3 nucleotides read TGCAGCGTTGAAACGACTCCTAACTATGGCTACACCTTC.

The V call is TRBV6-1, the J call TRBJ2-3; 7 bases agree with TRBD2. The V gene's germline CDR1 is MNHNS and CDR2 SASEGT. The CDR3 spans 16 residues. V was pared by 8 bases and J by 4 bases, with 15 bases of the junction left unmatched. CDR3 DNA: TGTGCCAGCTCTAAGAGTCTGGCGGGAGTGGCAGATACGCAGTATTTT. Translated, it gives CASSKSLAGVADTQYF.

V gene TRBV5-1 combines with J gene TRBJ2-7, with D perhaps matching TRBD1 (6 bases). This CDR3 has 14 residues. V was pared by 0 bases and J by 5 bases, with 12 bases between. CDR1 and CDR2 (germline): SGHRS, YFSETQ. This chain's CDR3 is CASSLGAGDDEQYF. The CDR3 nucleotides are TGCGCCAGCAGCTTGGGGGCAGGGGACGACGAGCAGTACTTC.

The gene calls are TRBV4-3 and TRBJ1-4, with D unclear. The germline gives CDR1 LGHNA, CDR2 YSLEER. This CDR3 spans 14 amino acids. V was shortened by 2 bases and J by 7 bases, with 11 bases between the two germline ends. The CDR3 DNA sequence: TGCGCCAGCAGCCAAAGAGGGTATACTGAAAAACTGTTTTTT. Translation gives CASSQRGYTEKLFF.

The CDR3, as DNA: TGTGCCAGCTCACCTCCGCAGGGGGTCTCTAATGAAAAACTGTTTTTT. This sequence encodes CASSPPQGVSNEKLFF. The chain links TRBV18 to TRBJ1-4; TRBD1 matches 7 bases. The V gene end was trimmed by 3 bases and the J gene end by 3 bases; junction bases not matched to a gene: 7. This CDR3 has 16 amino acids. CDR1 KGHSH and CDR2 LQKENI come from the germline V gene. The variable domain in full, with the rest retrieved from reference TRBV18 and TRBJ1-4, is NAGVMQNPRHLVRRRGQEARLRCSPMKGHSHVYWYRQLPEEGLKFMVYLQKENIIDESGMPKERFSAEFPKEGPSILRIQQVVRGDSAAYFCASSPPQGVSNEKLFFGSGTQLSVL.

This clonotype was picked up many times. CDR3 in DNA: TGCGCCAGCAGCTTGACCGGGAGTGTCGCCTACAATGAGCAGTTCTTC. As protein: CASSLTGSVAYNEQFF. This sequence joins TRBV5-1 and TRBJ2-1, with TRBD2 as a possible D gene (6 bases). Germline CDR1 reads SGHRS; CDR2 reads YFSETQ. The V end was cut by 1 base, the J end by 2 bases, with 13 bases between. This CDR3 contains 16 residues.

This clonotype showed up just a few times. This rearrangement joins TRBV6-4 to TRBJ2-3; D unclear. The V end was cut by 0 bases, the J end by 1 base, with 8 bases between. This CDR3 is 15 amino acids long. In germline, CDR1 is MRHNA, CDR2 SNTAGT. The CDR3 region has the DNA TGTGCCAGCAGTGACTCAACGGTTGGCACAGATACGCAGTATTTT. It encodes CASSDSTVGTDTQYF.

This clonotype was recorded a few times. The gene calls are TRBV12-3 or TRBV12-4 and TRBJ2-5; 8 positions match TRBD2. V was clipped by 3 bases and J by 3 bases; unmatched bases: 6. CDR3 length: 15 amino acids. The CDR3 DNA reads TGTGCCAGCAGTTTCTACGGGAGGGGGAAAGAGACCCAGTACTTC. Translating gives CASSFYGRGKETQYF.

This clonotype has just a few counts. The rearrangement uses TRBV5-1 and TRBJ1-1; D remains ambiguous. Between the trimmed V and J ends, which lost 2 bases and 0 bases, there was a span of 8 bases. This CDR3 spans 14 amino acids. Germline CDR1 is SGHRS and CDR2 is YFSETQ. The CDR3 DNA sequence: TGCGCCAGCAGCTTCTTTGGGATGAACACTGAAGCTTTCTTT. Protein: CASSFFGMNTEAFF. Full variable domain (outside the CDR3, taken from reference TRBV5-1 and TRBJ1-1): KAGVTQTPRYLIKTRGQQVTLSCSPISGHRSVSWYQQTPGQGLQFLFEYFSETQRNKGNFPGRFSGRQFSNSRSEMNVSTLELGDSALYLCASSFFGMNTEAFFGQGTRLTVV.